This paragraph reports one T cell receptor (beta chain). The sample originates from a study of T cell responses to AZD1222 COVID-19 vaccine. Deletions cut 1 base from V and 5 bases from J, with 11 bases between. The CDR3 extends over 15 amino acids. Germline values: CDR1 LGHDT, CDR2 YNNKEL (reference sequence). Only in-frame clones appear in the TCRdb table, and some are missing; sequencing was by immunoSEQ multiplex PCR. The sample includes fewer than 90,000 clones, approximately 90% of them seen just once. The clonotype comes from an adult in good health. The rearrangement links TRBV3-1 (or the pseudogene TRBV3-2) to TRBJ1-4; D may be TRBD1 (6 bases). This sample comprised peripheral blood, obtained on day 0 of AZD1222 vaccination. This CDR3 is CASSQVGALNEKLFF. DNA for the CDR3: TGTGCCAGCAGCCAAGTGGGGGCCCTGAATGAAAAACTGTTTTTT.